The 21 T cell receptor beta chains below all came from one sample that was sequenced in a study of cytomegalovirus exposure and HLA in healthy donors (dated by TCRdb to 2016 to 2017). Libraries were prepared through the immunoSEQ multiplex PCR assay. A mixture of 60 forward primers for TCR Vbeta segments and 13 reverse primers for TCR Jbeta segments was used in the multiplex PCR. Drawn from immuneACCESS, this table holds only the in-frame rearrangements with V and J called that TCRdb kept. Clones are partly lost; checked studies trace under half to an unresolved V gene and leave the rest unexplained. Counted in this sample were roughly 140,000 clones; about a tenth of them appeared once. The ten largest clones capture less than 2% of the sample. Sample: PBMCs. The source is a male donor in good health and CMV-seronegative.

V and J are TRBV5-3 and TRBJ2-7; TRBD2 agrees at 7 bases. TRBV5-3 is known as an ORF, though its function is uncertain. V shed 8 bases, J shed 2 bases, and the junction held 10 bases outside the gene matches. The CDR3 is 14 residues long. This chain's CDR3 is CARYLAEGPYEQYF. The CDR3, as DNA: TGTGCCAGGTACCTAGCGGAGGGTCCCTACGAGCAGTACTTC.

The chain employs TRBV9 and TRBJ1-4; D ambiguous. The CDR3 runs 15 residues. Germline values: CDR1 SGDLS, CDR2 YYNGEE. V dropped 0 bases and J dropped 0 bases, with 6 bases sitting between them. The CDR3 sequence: CASSVGHATNEKLFF. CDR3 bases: TGTGCCAGCAGCGTAGGGCATGCAACTAATGAAAAACTGTTTTTT.

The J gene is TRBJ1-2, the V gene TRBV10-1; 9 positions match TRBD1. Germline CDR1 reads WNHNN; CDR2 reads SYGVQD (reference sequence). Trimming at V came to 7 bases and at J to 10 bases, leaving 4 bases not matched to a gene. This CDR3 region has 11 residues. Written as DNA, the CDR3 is TGCGCCAGCAAGGGACAGGGTGACTACACCTTC. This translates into CASKGQGDYTF.

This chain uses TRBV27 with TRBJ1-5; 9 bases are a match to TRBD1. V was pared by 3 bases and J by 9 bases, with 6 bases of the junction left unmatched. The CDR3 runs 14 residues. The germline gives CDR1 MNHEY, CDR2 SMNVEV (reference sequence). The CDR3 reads CASSLDRGYSPQHF. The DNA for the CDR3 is TGTGCCAGCAGTTTGGACAGGGGTTATTCGCCCCAGCATTTT.

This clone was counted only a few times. Written as DNA, the CDR3 is TGTGCCAGCAGTTACGTACAGGTGGCGTTTAATTCACCCCTCCACTTT. As protein: CASSYVQVAFNSPLHF. V and J are TRBV6-5 and TRBJ1-6; D might be TRBD1 (5 bases). This CDR3 spans 16 amino acids. Trimming cost V 2 bases and J 6 bases, with 14 bases left between them. Germline V gives CDR1 MNHEY, CDR2 SVGAGI.

The CDR3 nucleotides are TGCGCCAGCAGCCAAGTCTCGGATTCACCCCTCCACTTT. It is translated as CASSQVSDSPLHF. The chain couples TRBV4-1 to TRBJ1-6; D is ambiguous. Germline V CDR1 and CDR2: MGHRA, YSYEKL. The ends were cut back, 1 base at V and 8 bases at J, with 6 bases in the middle. The CDR3 consists of 13 residues.

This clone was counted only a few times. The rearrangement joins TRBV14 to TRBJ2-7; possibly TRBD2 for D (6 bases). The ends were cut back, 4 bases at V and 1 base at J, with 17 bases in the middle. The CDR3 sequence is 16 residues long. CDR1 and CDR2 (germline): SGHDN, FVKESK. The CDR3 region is CASSPKPGTQSYEQYF. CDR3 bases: TGTGCCAGCAGCCCCAAGCCCGGGACTCAATCCTACGAGCAGTACTTC.

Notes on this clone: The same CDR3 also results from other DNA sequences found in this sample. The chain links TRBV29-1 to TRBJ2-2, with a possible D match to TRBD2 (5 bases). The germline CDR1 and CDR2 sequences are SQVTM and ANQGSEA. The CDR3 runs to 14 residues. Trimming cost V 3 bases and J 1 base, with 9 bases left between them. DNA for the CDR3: TGCAGCGTTGATGGAGGATTGAACACCGGGGAGCTGTTTTTT. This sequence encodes CSVDGGLNTGELFF.

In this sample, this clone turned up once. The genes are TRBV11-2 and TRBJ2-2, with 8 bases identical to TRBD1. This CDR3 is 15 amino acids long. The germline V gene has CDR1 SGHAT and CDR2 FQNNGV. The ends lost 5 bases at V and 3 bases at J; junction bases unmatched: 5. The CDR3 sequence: CASSPLQGDTGELFF. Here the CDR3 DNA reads TGTGCCAGCAGCCCCTTACAGGGGGACACCGGGGAGCTGTTTTTT.

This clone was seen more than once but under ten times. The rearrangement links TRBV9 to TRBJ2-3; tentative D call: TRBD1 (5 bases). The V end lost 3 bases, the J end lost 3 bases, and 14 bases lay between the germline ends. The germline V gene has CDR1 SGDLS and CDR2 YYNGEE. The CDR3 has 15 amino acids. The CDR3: CASSARAALTDTQYF. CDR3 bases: TGTGCCAGCAGCGCCAGGGCGGCCTTAACAGATACGCAGTATTTT.

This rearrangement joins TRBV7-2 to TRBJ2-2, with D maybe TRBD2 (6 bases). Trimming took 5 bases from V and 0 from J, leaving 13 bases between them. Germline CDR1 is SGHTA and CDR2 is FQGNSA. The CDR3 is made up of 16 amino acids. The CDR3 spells CASSTDGGANTGELFF. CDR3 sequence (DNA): TGTGCCAGCAGCACAGACGGGGGAGCGAACACCGGGGAGCTGTTTTTT.

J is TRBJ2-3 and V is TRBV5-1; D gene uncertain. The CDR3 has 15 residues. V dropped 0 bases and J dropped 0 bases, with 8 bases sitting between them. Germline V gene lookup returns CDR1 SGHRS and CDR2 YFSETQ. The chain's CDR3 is CASSLEWSSTDTQYF. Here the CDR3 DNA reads TGCGCCAGCAGCTTGGAGTGGAGTAGCACAGATACGCAGTATTTT.

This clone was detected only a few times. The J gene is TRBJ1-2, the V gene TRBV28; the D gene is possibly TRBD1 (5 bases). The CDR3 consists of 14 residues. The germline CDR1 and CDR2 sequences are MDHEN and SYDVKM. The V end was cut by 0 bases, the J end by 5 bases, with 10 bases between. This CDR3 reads CASSLWEGRYGYTF. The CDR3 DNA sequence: TGTGCCAGCAGTTTATGGGAGGGACGTTATGGCTACACCTTC.

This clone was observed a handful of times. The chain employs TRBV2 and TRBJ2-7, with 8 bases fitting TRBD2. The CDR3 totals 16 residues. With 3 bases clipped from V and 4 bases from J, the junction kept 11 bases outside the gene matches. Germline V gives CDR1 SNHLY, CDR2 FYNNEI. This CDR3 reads CASSDPRGGAPYEQYF. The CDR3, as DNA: TGTGCCAGCAGTGACCCCCGGGGGGGGGCTCCATACGAGCAGTACTTC.

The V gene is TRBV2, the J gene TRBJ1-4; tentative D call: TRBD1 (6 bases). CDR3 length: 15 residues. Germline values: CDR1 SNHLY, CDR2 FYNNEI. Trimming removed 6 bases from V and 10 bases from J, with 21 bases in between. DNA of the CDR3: TGTGCCAGCAGGCCGGGGACACGCGGACGGGGAAAACTGTTTTTT. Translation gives CASRPGTRGRGKLFF.

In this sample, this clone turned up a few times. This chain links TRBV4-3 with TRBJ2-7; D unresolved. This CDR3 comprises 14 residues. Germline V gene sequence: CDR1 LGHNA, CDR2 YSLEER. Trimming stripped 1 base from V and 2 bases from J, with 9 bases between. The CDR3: CASSQALGAYEQYF. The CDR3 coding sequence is TGCGCCAGCAGCCAAGCCCTCGGAGCCTACGAGCAGTACTTC.

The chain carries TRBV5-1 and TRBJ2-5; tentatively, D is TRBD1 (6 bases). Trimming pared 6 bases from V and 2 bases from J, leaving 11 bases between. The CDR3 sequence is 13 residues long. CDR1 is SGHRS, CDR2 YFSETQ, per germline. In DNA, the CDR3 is TGCGCCAGCATTGGACAGTCTCAAGAGACCCAGTACTTC. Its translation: CASIGQSQETQYF.

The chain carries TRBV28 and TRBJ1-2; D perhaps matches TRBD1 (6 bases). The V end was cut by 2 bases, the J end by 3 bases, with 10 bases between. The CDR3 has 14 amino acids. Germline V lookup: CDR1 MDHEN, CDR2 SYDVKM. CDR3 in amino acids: CASSLHTGYYGYTF. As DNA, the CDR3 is TGTGCCAGCAGTTTACATACAGGGTACTATGGCTACACCTTC.

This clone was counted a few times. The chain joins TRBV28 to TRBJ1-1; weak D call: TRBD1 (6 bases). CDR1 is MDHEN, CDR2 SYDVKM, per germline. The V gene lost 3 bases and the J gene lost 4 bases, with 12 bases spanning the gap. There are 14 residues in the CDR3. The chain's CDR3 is CASSLAQGGTEAFF. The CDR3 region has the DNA TGTGCCAGCAGTTTGGCCCAAGGGGGCACTGAAGCTTTCTTT.

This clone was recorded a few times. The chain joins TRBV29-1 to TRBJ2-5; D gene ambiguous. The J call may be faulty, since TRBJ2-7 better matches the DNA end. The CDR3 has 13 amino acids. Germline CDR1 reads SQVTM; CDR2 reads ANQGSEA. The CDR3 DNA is TGCAGCGTTATAACCCTAGAGGAATACGAGCAGTACTTC. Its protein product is CSVITLEEYEQYF.

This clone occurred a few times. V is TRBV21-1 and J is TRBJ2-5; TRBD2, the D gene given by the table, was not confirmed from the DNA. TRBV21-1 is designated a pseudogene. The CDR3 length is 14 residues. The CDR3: CASSDLSVEETQYF. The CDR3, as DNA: TGTGCCAGCTCCGATCTCAGCGTGGAAGAGACCCAGTACTTC.